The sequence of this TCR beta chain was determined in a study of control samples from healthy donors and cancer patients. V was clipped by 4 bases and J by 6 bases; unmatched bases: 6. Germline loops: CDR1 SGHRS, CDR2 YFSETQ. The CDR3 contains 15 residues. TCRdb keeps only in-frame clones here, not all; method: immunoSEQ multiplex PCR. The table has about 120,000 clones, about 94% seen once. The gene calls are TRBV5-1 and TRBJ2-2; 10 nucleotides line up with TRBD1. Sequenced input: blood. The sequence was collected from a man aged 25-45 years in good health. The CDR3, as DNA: TGCGCCAGCAGCCCTGGGACAGGGGTTGCCGGGGAGCTGTTTTTT. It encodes CASSPGTGVAGELFF.